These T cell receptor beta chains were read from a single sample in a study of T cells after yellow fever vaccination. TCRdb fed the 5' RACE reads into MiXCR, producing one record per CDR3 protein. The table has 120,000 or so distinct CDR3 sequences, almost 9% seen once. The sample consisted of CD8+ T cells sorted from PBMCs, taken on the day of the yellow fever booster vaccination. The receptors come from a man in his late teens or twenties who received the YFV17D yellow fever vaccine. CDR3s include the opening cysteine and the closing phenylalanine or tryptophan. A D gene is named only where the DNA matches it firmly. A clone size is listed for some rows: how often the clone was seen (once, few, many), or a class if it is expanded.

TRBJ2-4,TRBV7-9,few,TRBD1,TGTGCCAGCAGCCCCGAGACAGGGAACATTCAGTACTTC,CASSPETGNIQYF
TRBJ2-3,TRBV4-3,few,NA,TGCGCCAGCAGCCAAGAAGACAGGATTTACACAGATACGCAGTATTTT,CASSQEDRIYTDTQYF
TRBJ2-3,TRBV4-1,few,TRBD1,TGCGCCAGCAGCCTCGGGCAGGGGGCAACAGATACGCAGTATTTT,CASSLGQGATDTQYF
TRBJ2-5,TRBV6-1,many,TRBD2,TGTGCCAGCAGCGAACTAGCGGGGGGATCAGAGACCCAGTACTTC,CASSELAGGSETQYF
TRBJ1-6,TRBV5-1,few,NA,TGCGCCAGCAGCTTGGGAGTGGGTTCACCCCTCCACTTT,CASSLGVGSPLHF
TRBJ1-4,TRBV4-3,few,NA,TGCGCCAGCAGCCACCGTGAGGATGAAAAACTGTTTTTT,CASSHREDEKLFF
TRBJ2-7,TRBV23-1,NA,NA,TGCGCCAGCAGTCACTGGACAAGGGGCTCCTACGAGCAGTACTTC,CASSHWTRGSYEQYF
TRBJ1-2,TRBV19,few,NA,TGTGCCAGTAGTATTTTCGGCAGCGTAGCTAACTATGGCTACACCTTC,CASSIFGSVANYGYTF
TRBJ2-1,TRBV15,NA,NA,TGTGCCACCAGCAGAGATGGCTACTATGAGCAGTTCTTC,CATSRDGYYEQFF
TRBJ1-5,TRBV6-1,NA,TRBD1,TGTGCCAGCAGTAAGGTGACAGGGGGGGAACCCCAGCATTTT,CASSKVTGGEPQHF
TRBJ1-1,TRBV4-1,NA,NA,TGCGCCAGCAGCCAAGAGCGGAGGGGGAATACTGAAGCTTTCTTT,CASSQERRGNTEAFF
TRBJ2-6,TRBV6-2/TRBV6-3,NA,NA,TGTGCCAGCAGTCCCTCTCGGGCTGGGGCCAACGTCCTGACTTTC,CASSPSRAGANVLTF
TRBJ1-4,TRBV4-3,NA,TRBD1,TGCGCCAGCAGCCAAGAAGGGGACAGGTTTGCAACTAATGAAAAACTGTTTTTT,CASSQEGDRFATNEKLFF
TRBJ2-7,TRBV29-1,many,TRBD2,TGCAGCGTTGAGCTTAGCGGGGAGAGCGAGCAGTACTTC,CSVELSGESEQYF
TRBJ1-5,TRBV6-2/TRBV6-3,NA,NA,TGTGCCAGCAGCCACGGACCCCTTTATAGCAATCAGCCCCAGCATTTT,CASSHGPLYSNQPQHF
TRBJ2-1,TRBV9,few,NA,TGTGCCAGCAGCGTAGAGGGACAACGTGGCAATGAGCAGTTCTTC,CASSVEGQRGNEQFF
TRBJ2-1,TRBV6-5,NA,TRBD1,TGTGCCAGCAGGGAGAAGGGACAGGGATACAATGAGCAGTTCTTC,CASREKGQGYNEQFF
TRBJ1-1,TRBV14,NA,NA,TGTGCCAGCAGCCAACCGTTTACGGGAACCAACACTGAAGCTTTCTTT,CASSQPFTGTNTEAFF
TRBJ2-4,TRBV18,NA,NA,TGTGCCAGCTCACCAGCCGATGGGCCCAAAAACATTCAGTACTTC,CASSPADGPKNIQYF
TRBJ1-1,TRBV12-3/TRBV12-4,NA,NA,TGTGCCAGCAGTTTTCTCTTGAACACTGAAGCTTTCTTT,CASSFLLNTEAFF
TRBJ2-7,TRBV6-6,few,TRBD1,TGTGCCAGCAGTCCTACAGGGGAAGGGTACGAGCAGTACTTC,CASSPTGEGYEQYF
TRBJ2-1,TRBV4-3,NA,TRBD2,TGCGCCAGCAGCCAAGATCGGCTCGCACTAGCGGTTCATGAGCAGTTCTTC,CASSQDRLALAVHEQFF
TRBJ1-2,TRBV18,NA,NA,TGTGCCAGCTCTCGGCGGGACTATGGCTACACCTTC,CASSRRDYGYTF
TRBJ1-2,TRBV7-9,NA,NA,TGTGCCAGCAGCCCCCCTGAGGGGCTCTATGGCTACACCTTC,CASSPPEGLYGYTF
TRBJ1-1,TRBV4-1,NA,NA,TGCGCCAGCAGCCCCTACACAGGGACTGCTTTCTTT,CASSPYTGTAFF
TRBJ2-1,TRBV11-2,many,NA,TGTGCCAGCAGCTTAGAGTCGGTAGGGTCAGGGGCTTACAATGAGCAGTTCTTC,CASSLESVGSGAYNEQFF
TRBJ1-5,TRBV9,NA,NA,TGTGCCAGCAGCGCAGGACAGTCCCAAAGCGATAATCAGCCCCAGCATTTT,CASSAGQSQSDNQPQHF
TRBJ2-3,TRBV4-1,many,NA,TGCGCCAGCAGCCAAGTTGGCGTCACAGATACGCAGTATTTT,CASSQVGVTDTQYF
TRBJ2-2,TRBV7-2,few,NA,TGTGCCGGCTCCCGGGACACAAACACCGGGGAGCTGTTTTTT,CAGSRDTNTGELFF
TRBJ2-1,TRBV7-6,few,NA,TGTGCCAGCAGTCAATTTCGTGGGGGCGTCTCCTACAATGAGCAGTTCTTC,CASSQFRGGVSYNEQFF
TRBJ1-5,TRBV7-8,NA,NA,TGTGCCAGCAGCTTAGAATACGACCAGCCCCAGCATTTT,CASSLEYDQPQHF
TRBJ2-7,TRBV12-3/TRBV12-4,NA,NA,TGTGCCAGCAGTTTTCCCGGAGCCCTCAACGAGCAGTACTTC,CASSFPGALNEQYF
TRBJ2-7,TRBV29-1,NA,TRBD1,TGCAGCGTTGGGACAGGCTCCTACGAGCAGTACTTC,CSVGTGSYEQYF
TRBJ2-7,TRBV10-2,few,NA,TGCGCCAGCAGTGAAAGCCCCAAGGGGCAGTACGAGCAGTACTTC,CASSESPKGQYEQYF
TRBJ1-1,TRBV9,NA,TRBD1,TGTGCCAGCAGTTTACAGGGGGCAGGGACTGAAGCTTTCTTT,CASSLQGAGTEAFF
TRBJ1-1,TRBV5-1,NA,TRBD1,TGCGCCAGCAGCTTGAGCTTGGCAGGGGGCACTGAAGCTTTCTTT,CASSLSLAGGTEAFF
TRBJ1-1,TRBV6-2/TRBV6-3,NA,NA,TGTGCCAGCAGTTACTCTTTGGGGGCTGAAGCTTTCTTT,CASSYSLGAEAFF
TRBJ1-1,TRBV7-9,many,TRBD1,TGTGCCAGCAGCTTGACAGGGCAGGGCACTGAAGCTTTCTTT,CASSLTGQGTEAFF
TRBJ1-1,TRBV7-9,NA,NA,TGTGCCATCTCGTTCAGCACGAACACTGAAGCTTTCTTT,CAISFSTNTEAFF
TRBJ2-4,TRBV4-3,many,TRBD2,TGCGCCAGCAGCCAAGATGGGAGTGAAGCGGGGGTAAACATTCAGTACTTC,CASSQDGSEAGVNIQYF
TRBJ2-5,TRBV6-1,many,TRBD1,TGTGCCAGCAGTGAAGCGACAGGGGGCCAAGAGACCCAGTACTTC,CASSEATGGQETQYF
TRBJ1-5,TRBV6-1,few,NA,TGTGCCAGCAGTGGACGAGGGGGTGGCAATCAGCCCCAGCATTTT,CASSGRGGGNQPQHF
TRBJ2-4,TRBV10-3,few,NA,TGTGCCATCAGTGAGTCATTCGGGGCCAAAAACATTCAGTACTTC,CAISESFGAKNIQYF
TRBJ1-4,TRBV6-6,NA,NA,TGTGCCAGCATGGGGGGCGGTAATGAAAAACTGTTTTTT,CASMGGGNEKLFF
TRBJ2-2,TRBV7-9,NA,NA,TGTGCCAGCAGCTCCTCCGGGGGAGAGTCCGGGGAGCTGTTTTTT,CASSSSGGESGELFF
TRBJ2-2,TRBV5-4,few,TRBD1,TGTGCCAGCGGGGGGACAGGGAAGGCCGGGGAGCTGTTTTTT,CASGGTGKAGELFF
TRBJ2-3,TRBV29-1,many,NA,TGCAGCGTTGAACTCGGACTGGGCACAGATACGCAGTATTTT,CSVELGLGTDTQYF
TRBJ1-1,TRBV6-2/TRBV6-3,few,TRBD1,TGTGCCAGCAGTCGGACAGGGGGATTCACTGAAGCTTTCTTT,CASSRTGGFTEAFF
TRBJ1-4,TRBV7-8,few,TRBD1,TGTGCCAGCAGCCAGGGGGCGGGGGGCCGTGAAAAACTGTTTTTT,CASSQGAGGREKLFF
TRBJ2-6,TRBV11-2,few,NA,TGTGCCAGCAGCTTAGGTGGCGGCAAGGGGGGGGCCAACGTCCTGACTTTC,CASSLGGGKGGANVLTF
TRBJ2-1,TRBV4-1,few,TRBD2,TGCGCCAGCAGCCCCACTAGCGAGGGGTACAATGAGCAGTTCTTC,CASSPTSEGYNEQFF
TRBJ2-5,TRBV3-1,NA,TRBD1,TGTGCCAGCAGCCAAGGTAGCGGACAGGGAGAGACCCAGTACTTC,CASSQGSGQGETQYF
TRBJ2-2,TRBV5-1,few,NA,TGCGCCAGCAGCTTGGGATTGGGCCCCGGGGAGCTGTTTTTT,CASSLGLGPGELFF